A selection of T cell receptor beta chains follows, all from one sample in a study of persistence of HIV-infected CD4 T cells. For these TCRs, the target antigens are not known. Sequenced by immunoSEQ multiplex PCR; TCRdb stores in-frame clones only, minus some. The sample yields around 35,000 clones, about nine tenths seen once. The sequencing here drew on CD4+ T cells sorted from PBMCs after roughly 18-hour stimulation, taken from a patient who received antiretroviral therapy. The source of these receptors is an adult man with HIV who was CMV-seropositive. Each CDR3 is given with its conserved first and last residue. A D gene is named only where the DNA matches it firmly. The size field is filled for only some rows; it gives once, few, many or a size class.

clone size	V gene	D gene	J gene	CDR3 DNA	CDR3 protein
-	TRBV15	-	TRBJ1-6	TGTGCCACCAGCAGAGAGTTGCTGATAGGGAATTCACCCCTCCACTTT	CATSRELLIGNSPLHF
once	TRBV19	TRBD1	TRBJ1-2	TGTGCCAGTACCCTCGACAGGGGTGACTATGGCTACACCTTC	CASTLDRGDYGYTF
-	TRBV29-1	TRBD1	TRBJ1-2	TGCAGCGTTGACGCCAGGGGGAACTATGGCTACACCTTC	CSVDARGNYGYTF
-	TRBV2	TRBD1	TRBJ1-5	TGTGCCAGCAGTGAAGAGGGGACAGGCAATCAGCCCCAGCATTTT	CASSEEGTGNQPQHF
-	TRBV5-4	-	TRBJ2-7	TGTGCCAGCAGCTATGGGTCTTCCTACGAGCAGTACTTC	CASSYGSSYEQYF
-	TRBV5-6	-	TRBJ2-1	TGTGCCAGCACCCCCGGCAGGTACAATGAGCAGTTCTTC	CASTPGRYNEQFF
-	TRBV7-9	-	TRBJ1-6	TGTGCCAGCAGCTTAGGGACGGTTCATAATTCACCCCTCCACTTT	CASSLGTVHNSPLHF
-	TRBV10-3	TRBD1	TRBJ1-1	TGTGCCATCAGTGGGACAGGGGTGAACACTGAAGCTTTCTTT	CAISGTGVNTEAFF
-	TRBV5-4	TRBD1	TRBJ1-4	TGTGCCAGCAGCGGGTCCGGGACAGGGAATGAAAAACTGTTTTTT	CASSGSGTGNEKLFF
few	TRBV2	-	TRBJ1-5	TGTGCCAGCACCGAGGTCTATAGCAATCAGCCCCAGCATTTT	CASTEVYSNQPQHF
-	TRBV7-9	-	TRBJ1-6	TGTGCCAGCAGCTTAAGTAATTATAATTCACCCCTCCACTTT	CASSLSNYNSPLHF
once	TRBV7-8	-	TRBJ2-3	TGTGCCAGCAGCCCTAAGGTAGATACGCAGTATTTT	CASSPKVDTQYF
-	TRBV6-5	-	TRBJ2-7	TGTGCCAGCAGTTACTACTCAGGGAAATCCCCCGAGCAGTACTTC	CASSYYSGKSPEQYF
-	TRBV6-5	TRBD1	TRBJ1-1	TGTGCCAGCAGGCCCGGACAGGGGGTTGAGGCTTTCTTT	CASRPGQGVEAFF
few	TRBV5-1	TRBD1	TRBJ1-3	TGCGCCAGCAGCTTGGTGGACAGGGGACCCTCTGGAAACACCATATATTTT	CASSLVDRGPSGNTIYF
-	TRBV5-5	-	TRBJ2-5	TGTGCCAGCAGCTTGACAGGGCTCCGAGAGACCCAGTACTTC	CASSLTGLRETQYF
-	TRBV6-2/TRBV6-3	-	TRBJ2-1	TGTGCCAGCAGTCAGGGGCGAACTTTTTGGAATGAGCAGTTCTTC	CASSQGRTFWNEQFF
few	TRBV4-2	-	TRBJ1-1	TGTGCCAGCAGCCACTACACGAACACTGAAGCTTTCTTT	CASSHYTNTEAFF
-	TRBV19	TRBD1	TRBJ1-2	TGTGCCAGTAGTACCCCCGACAGGGGCGGAGGCTATGGCTACACCTTC	CASSTPDRGGGYGYTF
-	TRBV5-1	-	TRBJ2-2	TGCGCCAGCAGCTTGGTGGGGACCCAAAGCACCGGGGAGCTGTTTTTT	CASSLVGTQSTGELFF
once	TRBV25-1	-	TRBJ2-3	TGTGCCAGTGCGGGGAGGGGGACGCAGTATTTT	CASAGRGTQYF
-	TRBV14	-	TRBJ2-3	TGTGCCAGCAGCCAAGTCGGGTTGCCGTCAGATACGCAGTATTTT	CASSQVGLPSDTQYF
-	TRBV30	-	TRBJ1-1	TGTGCCTGGAGTTTTCGGACCCACCGCACTGAAGCTTTCTTT	CAWSFRTHRTEAFF
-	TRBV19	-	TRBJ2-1	TGTGCCAGTAGTATAGCTTTCTACAATGAGCAGTTCTTC	CASSIAFYNEQFF
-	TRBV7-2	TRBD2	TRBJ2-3	TGTGCCAGCAGCTTAACGAGCGGGGCGACAGATACGCAGTATTTT	CASSLTSGATDTQYF
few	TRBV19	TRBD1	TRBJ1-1	TGTGCCAGTAGAAGTCCGGGACAGGGTGTAACTGAAGCTTTCTTT	CASRSPGQGVTEAFF